Described below is a single T cell receptor beta chain sequence and its context. Its antigen remains unidentified. The CDR3 extends over 15 amino acids. The V and J ends lost 0 bases and 0 bases respectively, with 9 bases between them. The germline V gene has CDR1 SQVTM and CDR2 ANQGSEA. The sample originates from a study of blood T cells in healthy people across ages. The study, taken as a whole, reports: Naive T cell percentage and TCR beta diversity correlated strongly. Fewer expanded clones and more diversity marked long-lived versus aged donors.

With a J-beta primer mix and a sample-barcoded 5' primer, a second PCR ran about 7 to 12 cycles. CDR3-containing paired-end reads numbering at least 2.5 million came from each sample. Via MiXCR, TCRdb re-called the 5' RACE reads, giving one row per CDR3 protein. Of 800,000 or so distinct CDR3 sequences listed, roughly 60% are singletons. The TCR comes from a young man in good health. Sequencing input: blood. The rearrangement uses TRBV29-1 and TRBJ2-1; the D is unclear. CDR3 in amino acids: CSVEDRSSSYNEQFF. The CDR3 nucleotides are TGCAGCGTTGAAGATCGGTCTAGCTCCTACAATGAGCAGTTCTTC.